This T cell receptor (beta chain) is from a study of shared clonotypes between healthy human individuals. Study-wide background: The donor pool was made up of two women and a few men aged 18 to 49.

In this sample, this clone turned up a few times. The antigen is undetermined. The CDR3 is 13 amino acids. V gave up 0 bases and J gave up 9 bases, with 9 bases separating them. Germline V gene data show CDR1 as MGHRA and CDR2 as YSYEKL. The study, taken as a whole, reports: The four-donor shared clonotypes exceeded non-shared clonotypes in generation probability, with non-shared ones scoring lower. Around 5.3% of naive CD4 clonotypes were shared across four donors.

Study processing details: Filtering differed because ImmunoSEQ produced junction-only sequences that carried no quality scores. TCRdb's table, derived via immunoSEQ multiplex PCR, lists solely in-frame clones and lacks some. V and J calls and clone size are copied from that table; D and trimming were computed from the DNA. The sample lists fewer than 1 million clones; about 96% were seen once. Terminally differentiated effector memory CD45RA+ cells were excluded from the naive CD8 cells, which were CD45RO-negative and positively selected for CCR7. This chain connects TRBV4-1 to TRBJ1-5; D not certain. This TCR was sampled from a man aged 25-40 years in good health. Material: naive CD8+ T cells sorted from blood. This CDR3 reads CASSQDMGAPQHF. The CDR3 nucleotides are TGCGCCAGCAGCCAAGATATGGGAGCGCCCCAGCATTTT.